A selection of T cell receptor beta chains follows, all from one sample in a study of PD-1 blockade in classical Hodgkin lymphoma. TCRdb's copy holds only in-frame clones and misses some; the assay was immunoSEQ multiplex PCR. The repertoire holds about 7,100 clones, with about 79% as singletons. The specimen was peripheral blood mononuclear cells (PBMCs). All receptors derive from a human donor with classical Hodgkin lymphoma. CDR3s include the opening cysteine and the closing phenylalanine or tryptophan. D genes are given only for firm matches. The size entry is marked missing in some rows and otherwise reads once, few, many or a size class.

size,length,D,V,J,CDR3,DNA
-,18,-,TRBV28,TRBJ1-5,CASSYLLGGGYSNQPQHF,TGTGCCAGCAGTTACCTGCTGGGGGGCGGTTATAGCAATCAGCCCCAGCATTTT
-,13,-,TRBV18,TRBJ1-6,CASSPDRNSPLHF,TGTGCCAGCTCACCTGATAGGAATTCACCCCTCCACTTT
-,14,-,TRBV5-6,TRBJ2-7,CASSLAVLGYEQYF,TGTGCCAGCAGCTTGGCCGTTCTAGGGTACGAGCAGTACTTC
-,16,TRBD1,TRBV10-1,TRBJ1-5,CASSESDRDSNQPQHF,TGCGCCAGCAGTGAGAGCGACAGGGACAGCAATCAGCCCCAGCATTTT
-,12,-,TRBV30,TRBJ2-3,CAWKGASDTQYF,TGTGCCTGGAAAGGTGCTTCAGATACGCAGTATTTT
-,11,-,TRBV2,TRBJ1-1,CASSAGAEAFF,TGTGCCAGCAGTGCGGGGGCCGAAGCTTTCTTT
-,14,TRBD2,TRBV19,TRBJ2-1,CASSMVAGVDEQFF,TGTGCCAGTAGTATGGTAGCGGGAGTGGATGAGCAGTTCTTC
few,15,-,TRBV7-2,TRBJ1-5,CASSPLGTDDQPQHF,TGTGCCAGCAGCCCCCTCGGGACGGATGATCAGCCCCAGCATTTT
-,12,TRBD1,TRBV29-1,TRBJ1-5,CSVSAGGQPQHF,TGCAGCGTTAGCGCAGGGGGGCAGCCCCAGCATTTT
-,13,-,TRBV18,TRBJ2-7,CASSPLKGYEQYF,TGTGCCAGCTCACCACTAAAGGGATACGAGCAGTACTTC
medium-sized,15,-,TRBV4-1,TRBJ1-5,CASSQDRGSNQPQHF,TGCGCCAGCAGCCAAGATAGGGGAAGCAATCAGCCCCAGCATTTT
-,12,-,TRBV6-5,TRBJ1-2,CASSPAGYGYTF,TGTGCCAGCAGCCCCGCAGGGTATGGCTACACCTTC
-,14,TRBD1,TRBV5-1,TRBJ1-5,CASSSQGGEQPQHF,TGCGCCAGCAGCTCACAGGGGGGGGAACAGCCCCAGCATTTT
few,18,TRBD1,TRBV7-9,TRBJ2-4,CASSLDRGTTKAKNIQYF,TGTGCCAGCAGCTTGGACAGGGGGACTACTAAAGCCAAAAACATTCAGTACTTC
-,13,-,TRBV6-5,TRBJ1-5,CASSETTRGIQHF,TGTGCCAGCAGTGAGACTACAAGGGGAATTCAGCATTTT
few,15,-,TRBV5-1,TRBJ2-7,CASSPGPREGDEQYF,TGCGCCAGCAGCCCGGGACCCCGAGAGGGCGACGAGCAGTACTTC
-,16,TRBD1,TRBV5-1,TRBJ2-5,CASSLGTGPGPETQYF,TGCGCCAGCAGCTTAGGGACAGGGCCCGGCCCGGAGACCCAGTACTTC
once,13,-,TRBV19,TRBJ2-5,CASSIGGSETQYF,TGTGCCAGTAGTATAGGGGGTTCGGAGACCCAGTACTTC
-,12,-,TRBV19,TRBJ1-3,CASTAGGNTIYF,TGTGCCAGTACGGCAGGTGGAAACACCATATATTTT
-,12,-,TRBV2,TRBJ1-4,CAGTESNEKLFF,TGTGCCGGAACAGAATCTAATGAAAAACTGTTTTTT
-,14,-,TRBV2,TRBJ1-4,CASRRRGIDEKLFF,TGTGCCAGCAGGAGGAGGGGTATCGACGAAAAACTGTTTTTT
-,16,TRBD2,TRBV4-2,TRBJ2-1,CASSQDELAAGNEQFF,TGTGCCAGCAGCCAAGATGAGCTAGCGGCGGGAAATGAGCAGTTCTTC
few,15,-,TRBV21-1,TRBJ1-1,CASSKGREGNTEAFF,TGTGCCAGCAGCAAAGGGCGGGAGGGGAACACTGAAGCTTTCTTT
-,15,-,TRBV21-1,TRBJ2-1,CASSTETSHFGEQFF,TGTGCCAGCAGCACGGAGACTTCCCACTTTGGTGAGCAGTTCTTC
-,12,-,TRBV6-4,TRBJ2-2,CASRAPSGELFF,TGTGCCAGCAGGGCACCGTCCGGGGAGCTGTTTTTT
-,16,TRBD1,TRBV5-1,TRBJ2-6,CASSFGQVSGANVLTF,TGCGCCAGCAGCTTCGGACAGGTCTCTGGGGCCAACGTCCTGACTTTC
-,15,-,TRBV5-1,TRBJ2-2,CASSFLGGDTGELFF,TGCGCCAGCAGCTTCCTTGGAGGTGACACCGGGGAGCTGTTTTTT
-,15,TRBD2,TRBV5-1,TRBJ2-1,CASSIREGSYNEQFF,TGCGCCAGCAGCATCAGGGAGGGATCCTACAATGAGCAGTTCTTC
-,15,TRBD1,TRBV29-1,TRBJ2-1,CSVEDPWTGGNEQFF,TGCAGCGTTGAAGATCCATGGACAGGGGGCAATGAGCAGTTCTTC
-,14,TRBD2,TRBV10-2,TRBJ2-5,CASSSTSHQETQYF,TGCGCCAGCAGTTCGACTAGCCACCAAGAGACCCAGTACTTC
once,13,-,TRBV5-1,TRBJ2-1,CASMEPAYNEQFF,TGCGCCAGCATGGAACCTGCTTACAATGAGCAGTTCTTC
-,14,TRBD1,TRBV18,TRBJ1-2,CASSRDSQNYGYTF,TGTGCCAGCTCACGGGACAGCCAAAACTATGGCTACACCTTC
-,14,-,TRBV6-1,TRBJ2-7,CASGEGGHFYEQYF,TGTGCCAGCGGCGAGGGGGGACACTTCTACGAGCAGTACTTC
-,14,-,TRBV6-1,TRBJ1-1,CASSEYREDTEAFF,TGTGCCAGCAGTGAATACAGGGAGGACACTGAAGCTTTCTTT
once,16,TRBD2,TRBV5-1,TRBJ2-7,CASSLALRGGGYEQYF,TGCGCCAGCAGCTTGGCCCTTCGGGGGGGCGGCTACGAGCAGTACTTC
-,12,-,TRBV6-5,TRBJ2-3,CASRTGADTQYF,TGTGCCAGTCGTACGGGAGCAGATACGCAGTATTTT
-,15,-,TRBV29-1,TRBJ1-3,CSVGGQGPSGNTIYF,TGCAGCGTTGGGGGGCAGGGCCCTTCTGGAAACACCATATATTTT
-,15,-,TRBV2,TRBJ2-7,CASSEGGPNSYEQYF,TGTGCCAGCAGTGAAGGGGGGCCTAACTCCTACGAGCAGTACTTC
-,15,TRBD1,TRBV11-3,TRBJ1-5,CASSSPGQGNQPQHF,TGTGCCAGCAGCTCTCCGGGACAGGGCAATCAGCCCCAGCATTTT
-,16,TRBD2,TRBV5-1,TRBJ2-2,CASSLEASGITGELFF,TGCGCCAGCAGCTTGGAAGCTAGCGGGATAACCGGGGAGCTGTTTTTT
-,13,-,TRBV30,TRBJ2-1,CAWRTSSVGEQFF,TGTGCCTGGAGAACCTCTAGCGTTGGTGAGCAGTTCTTC
-,14,TRBD1,TRBV27,TRBJ2-3,CASSWDRGRDTQYF,TGTGCCAGCAGTTGGGACAGGGGGCGAGATACGCAGTATTTT
-,16,-,TRBV30,TRBJ2-7,CAWNPPREPTSYEQYF,TGTGCCTGGAACCCCCCCCGGGAGCCTACATCGTACGAGCAGTACTTC
once,15,-,TRBV9,TRBJ2-1,CASSVGGSGLNEQFF,TGTGCCAGCAGCGTAGGGGGATCGGGCCTCAATGAGCAGTTCTTC
once,14,-,TRBV6-6,TRBJ2-7,CASTPTRSSYEQYF,TGTGCCAGCACCCCGACAAGGAGCTCCTACGAGCAGTACTTC
-,14,TRBD1,TRBV29-1,TRBJ2-2,CSAEPRGHAGELFF,TGCAGCGCCGAACCCAGGGGGCATGCCGGGGAGCTGTTTTTT
few,16,TRBD2,TRBV9,TRBJ2-5,CASSAVLAGGQETQYF,TGTGCCAGCAGCGCAGTACTAGCGGGAGGACAAGAGACCCAGTACTTC
-,14,-,TRBV19,TRBJ1-3,CASSFGTARNTIYF,TGTGCCAGTAGTTTCGGGACGGCGAGAAACACCATATATTTT
once,12,-,TRBV7-6,TRBJ2-5,CASSRRRKTQYF,TGTGCCAGCAGCCGGCGTAGAAAGACCCAGTACTTC
few,15,-,TRBV7-9,TRBJ1-1,CASSAGVQDGTEAFF,TGTGCCAGCAGTGCGGGGGTACAGGATGGGACTGAAGCTTTCTTT
-,13,-,TRBV2,TRBJ2-7,CASKGGSSYEQYF,TGTGCCAGCAAGGGGGGTAGCTCCTACGAGCAGTACTTC
large,14,-,TRBV5-4,TRBJ2-7,CASSQDKGVYEQYF,TGTGCCAGCAGTCAGGACAAGGGAGTCTACGAGCAGTACTTC
few,16,TRBD2,TRBV15,TRBJ2-7,CATSSRRASGFYEQYF,TGTGCCACCAGCTCCCGGAGGGCTAGCGGGTTCTACGAGCAGTACTTC
-,15,TRBD2,TRBV6-5,TRBJ2-7,CASRPSGGSSYEQYF,TGTGCCAGCAGACCTAGCGGGGGTAGCTCCTACGAGCAGTACTTC
-,16,-,TRBV2,TRBJ2-2,CASSEEGPYGTGELFF,TGTGCCAGCAGTGAAGAGGGTCCGTATGGAACCGGGGAGCTGTTTTTT